This T cell receptor beta chain comes out of a study of T cells in tuberculosis. Specified time point: new active TB diagnosis, blood taken before or within 7 days of starting treatment. Each patient had positive sputum smear microscopy and/or positive culture. Germline V gives CDR1 MNHEY, CDR2 SMNVEV (reference sequence). This CDR3 is 14 amino acids long. V shed 5 bases and J 3 bases; nucleotides not matched to a gene: 7. Repertoires were generated with immunoSEQ multiplex PCR, while TCRdb's copy carries only in-frame clones and drops some. The sample consists of approximately 46,000 clones, roughly 96% of them appearing once.

The sample here was PBMCs, taken at tuberculosis diagnosis. The V gene is TRBV27, the J gene TRBJ2-7; 7 positions match TRBD2. This clonotype was obtained from an adult with tuberculosis. The CDR3 DNA reads TGTGCCAGCAGTGTTCAGCGGGGAATCTACGAGCAGTACTTC. Translating it yields CASSVQRGIYEQYF.